This is a list of T cell receptor beta chains from one sample in a study of OX40 agonist ivuxolimab in advanced cancers. Clones were read by immunoSEQ multiplex PCR, and TCRdb kept only the in-frame ones, dropping some. Among 73,000 or so clones listed, roughly nine tenths were seen once. The specimen comprised CD4+ or CD8+ T cells sorted from blood, sampled in a trial of the OX40 agonist ivuxolimab. Receptor source: an adult with an advanced solid tumor such as melanoma, head and neck, liver or kidney cancer. Each CDR3 is given with its conserved first and last residue. D genes are given only for firm matches. The size of a clone is reported for some rows only, either as once, few or many, or as a class for expanded clones.

>.|TRBJ1-2|.|TRBV28
CASSLKGTKGYTF
TGTGCCAGCAGTTTGAAGGGCACGAAGGGCTACACCTTC
>.|TRBJ2-5|.|TRBV4-1
CASSQVMTQETQYF
TGCGCCAGCAGCCAAGTGATGACCCAAGAGACCCAGTACTTC
>.|TRBJ1-4|.|TRBV19
CATGGGNKLFF
TGTGCCACCGGCGGCGGGAATAAACTGTTTTTT
>TRBD1|TRBJ1-1|.|TRBV29-1
CSVESVTGQTNTEAFF
TGCAGCGTTGAATCGGTGACGGGACAGACGAACACTGAAGCTTTCTTT
>.|TRBJ1-2|.|TRBV7-2
CASSLEVNNYGYTF
TGTGCCAGCAGCTTAGAAGTCAACAACTATGGCTACACCTTC
>TRBD2|TRBJ2-5|.|TRBV6-1
CASSEAPPPDRGLAGDKTQYF
TGTGCCAGCAGTGAAGCCCCGCCCCCCGACAGGGGACTAGCGGGAGATAAGACCCAGTACTTC
>.|TRBJ2-7|.|TRBV30
CAWRGTASSYEQYF
TGTGCCTGGAGGGGGACGGCGAGCTCCTACGAGCAGTACTTC
>TRBD1|TRBJ1-2|.|TRBV6-5
CASSFKGTGLNYGYTF
TGTGCCAGCAGTTTTAAAGGGACAGGGTTAAACTATGGCTACACCTTC
>.|TRBJ2-1|once|TRBV7-9
CASSLNELLPNEQFF
TGTGCCAGCAGCTTAAATGAACTCCTACCCAATGAGCAGTTCTTC
>TRBD1|TRBJ2-1|.|TRBV7-9
CASRSQGSYNEQFF
TGTGCCAGCAGATCACAGGGGTCCTACAATGAGCAGTTCTTC
>.|TRBJ1-2|.|TRBV5-1
CASSSGTPANYGYTF
TGCGCCAGCAGCTCCGGGACCCCCGCTAACTATGGCTACACCTTC
>.|TRBJ2-7|.|TRBV11-2
CASTTLRDNPLREQYF
TGTGCCAGCACGACTCTCCGGGACAATCCGCTCCGCGAGCAGTACTTC
>.|TRBJ1-2|.|TRBV9
CASSVSLGDPGYTF
TGTGCCAGCAGCGTCTCCTTGGGGGACCCAGGCTACACCTTC
>TRBD2|TRBJ2-6|.|TRBV11-1
CASSFHLASGGPGANVLTF
TGTGCCAGCAGCTTCCATCTAGCCTCGGGAGGCCCTGGGGCCAACGTCCTGACTTTC
>TRBD2|TRBJ2-1|.|TRBV5-4
CASSTPPGLGNNEQFF
TGTGCCAGCAGCACTCCGCCGGGACTAGGGAACAATGAGCAGTTCTTC
>.|TRBJ2-7|.|TRBV5-4
CASSRDVSSYEQYF
TGTGCCAGCAGCCGGGACGTGAGCTCCTACGAGCAGTACTTC
>.|TRBJ2-7|.|TRBV30
CAWSGDRTGTIWEQYF
TGTGCCTGGAGTGGGGATAGGACTGGAACCATCTGGGAGCAGTACTTC
>TRBD1|TRBJ2-7|.|TRBV9
CASSVAGGPYEQYF
TGTGCCAGCAGCGTAGCAGGGGGCCCCTACGAGCAGTACTTC
>TRBD2|TRBJ2-3|.|TRBV10-1
CASSESLLAGGGDTQYF
TGCGCCAGCAGTGAGTCCTTGCTAGCGGGGGGAGGAGATACGCAGTATTTT
>TRBD2|TRBJ2-2|.|TRBV5-6
CASSLGGLAGGPSTGELFF
TGTGCCAGCAGCTTGGGAGGCCTAGCGGGAGGGCCTAGCACCGGGGAGCTGTTTTTT
>.|TRBJ2-1|.|TRBV19
CASRRRGGSDVPNEQFF
TGTGCCAGTAGGAGGAGGGGTGGAAGTGACGTTCCCAATGAGCAGTTCTTC
>.|TRBJ2-7|.|TRBV18
CASSPGQSYEQYF
TGTGCCAGCTCACCCGGACAGTCCTACGAGCAGTACTTC
>TRBD1|TRBJ1-6|.|TRBV11-2
CASSLGRGNSPLHF
TGTGCCAGCAGCTTAGGCAGGGGGAATTCACCCCTCCACTTT
>.|TRBJ1-2|.|TRBV6-6
CASSSGFLSSGYTF
TGTGCCAGCAGTTCAGGGTTTTTGAGTAGTGGCTACACCTTC
>.|TRBJ1-1|.|TRBV19
CASSIPVMNTEAFF
TGTGCCAGTAGTATTCCCGTAATGAACACTGAAGCTTTCTTT
>.|TRBJ2-6|.|TRBV7-2
CASSYPGSGANVLTF
TGTGCCAGCAGCTACCCAGGGTCTGGGGCCAACGTCCTGACTTTC
>TRBD1|TRBJ2-1|.|TRBV11-3
CASSLDAGGAYNEQFF
TGTGCCAGCAGCTTAGACGCAGGGGGCGCTTACAATGAGCAGTTCTTC
>TRBD1|TRBJ1-4|.|TRBV5-4
CASSIQGGQEKLFF
TGTGCCAGCAGCATACAGGGGGGTCAAGAAAAACTGTTTTTT
>TRBD1|TRBJ2-2|.|TRBV5-6
CASSLGGRERTGELFF
TGTGCCAGCAGCTTAGGGGGCAGGGAACGAACCGGGGAGCTGTTTTTT
>TRBD2|TRBJ2-3|.|TRBV27
CASSPLAGGTDTQYF
TGTGCCAGCAGTCCCCTAGCGGGAGGCACAGATACGCAGTATTTT
>TRBD2|TRBJ2-7|once|TRBV9
CASSTGTSGYEQYF
TGTGCCAGCAGCACCGGGACTAGCGGTTACGAGCAGTACTTC
>.|TRBJ1-1|.|TRBV19
CASSTPGPSNTEAFF
TGTGCCAGTAGTACCCCCGGACCCTCGAACACTGAAGCTTTCTTT
>TRBD2|TRBJ2-3|.|TRBV10-3
CAISAGTSGSDTQYF
TGTGCCATCAGCGCCGGGACTAGTGGCTCAGATACGCAGTATTTT
>.|TRBJ1-6|.|TRBV4-1
CASSPIQSSYNSPLHF
TGCGCCAGCAGCCCAATACAGAGCTCCTATAATTCACCCCTCCACTTT
>TRBD1|TRBJ1-6|once|TRBV2
CASSDRGGVSPLHF
TGTGCCAGCAGTGACAGGGGGGGGGTTTCACCCCTCCACTTT
>.|TRBJ2-7|few|TRBV7-3
CASSLNRGYEQYF
TGTGCCAGCAGCTTAAACCGGGGATACGAGCAGTACTTC
>.|TRBJ2-3|.|TRBV5-1
CASSLVLEATTDTQYF
TGCGCCAGCAGCTTGGTGTTAGAGGCCACCACAGATACGCAGTATTTT
>.|TRBJ1-1|.|TRBV30
CAWSRGATNTEAFF
TGTGCCTGGAGCCGGGGGGCAACGAACACTGAAGCTTTCTTT
>.|TRBJ1-1|.|TRBV6-5
CASSYTGPAMNTEAFF
TGTGCCAGCAGTTACACCGGACCCGCTATGAACACTGAAGCTTTCTTT
>.|TRBJ1-3|few|TRBV5-1
CASSLGGHSFSGNTIYF
TGCGCCAGCAGCTTGGGGGGACACTCCTTCTCTGGAAACACCATATATTTT
>TRBD1|TRBJ1-2|few|TRBV28
CASSSRDRPNYGYTF
TGTGCCAGCAGTTCCCGGGACAGACCTAACTATGGCTACACCTTC
>.|TRBJ1-6|.|TRBV5-1
CASRGGRTESSYNSPLHF
TGCGCCAGCAGGGGCGGGAGGACAGAGAGCTCCTATAATTCACCCCTCCACTTT
>TRBD1|TRBJ1-2|.|TRBV4-1
CASSQGGTGVVIDYGYTF
TGCGCCAGCAGCCAAGGAGGGACAGGGGTAGTTATAGACTATGGCTACACCTTC
>TRBD1|TRBJ1-5|.|TRBV28
CASSLDRGYSNQPQHF
TGTGCCAGCAGCCTCGACAGGGGGTACTCCAATCAGCCCCAGCATTTT
>TRBD2|TRBJ2-1|.|TRBV5-6
CASRTSGGKNEQFF
TGTGCCAGCAGGACTAGCGGGGGGAAGAATGAGCAGTTCTTC
>.|TRBJ2-7|.|TRBV21-1
CASSTRLGLAGVGYEQYF
TGTGCCAGCAGCACTCGCTTGGGGCTAGCGGGAGTGGGTTACGAGCAGTACTTC
>TRBD1|TRBJ1-2|.|TRBV30
CAWSTGGDWYGYTF
TGTGCCTGGAGTACAGGGGGCGATTGGTATGGCTACACCTTC
>.|TRBJ1-1|.|TRBV5-1
CASSLGELRTEAFF
TGCGCCAGCAGCCTGGGGGAACTCAGGACTGAAGCTTTCTTT
>.|TRBJ1-6|.|TRBV9
CASSVVRWDYNSPLHF
TGTGCCAGCAGCGTAGTTCGGTGGGACTATAATTCACCCCTCCACTTT
>.|TRBJ1-6|.|TRBV6-6
CASWDVNSPLHF
TGTGCCAGCTGGGACGTCAATTCACCCCTCCACTTT
>TRBD1|TRBJ1-5|.|TRBV19
CASSPSGQGEGQPQHF
TGTGCCAGTAGCCCTTCAGGACAGGGGGAAGGTCAGCCCCAGCATTTT
>TRBD2|TRBJ2-7|.|TRBV5-1
CASSSGLGAGGKKNEQYF
TGCGCCAGCAGCTCGGGGCTAGGAGCGGGAGGGAAAAAAAACGAGCAGTACTTC
>.|TRBJ1-4|.|TRBV7-8
CASSFNVQGFGTNEKLFF
TGTGCCAGCAGTTTTAACGTACAGGGTTTTGGAACTAATGAAAAACTGTTTTTT
>.|TRBJ1-2|.|TRBV30
CAYFGRDYGYTF
TGTGCCTATTTCGGGAGGGACTATGGCTACACCTTC